This entry lists 9 T cell receptor beta chains sequenced from one sample in a study of blood T cell repertoires in COVID-19. TCRdb's table, derived via immunoSEQ multiplex PCR, lists solely in-frame clones and lacks some. The data show hundreds of thousands of clones, with roughly 85% seen just once and approximately 5.1% held by the top ten. Sequenced input: peripheral blood. These receptors all come from a man aged 45 to 65 with COVID-19, enrolled during active disease.

V and J are TRBV10-3 and TRBJ1-6; TRBD1 agrees at 9 bases. This CDR3 region has 17 residues. Germline V gene sequence: CDR1 ENHRY, CDR2 SYGVKD. The J segment lost 8 bases and the V segment lost 6 bases, leaving 14 bases of the junction unmatched. CDR3 nucleotide sequence: TGTGCCATCAGCGTCGCAGCAGGACAGGGGAATGATTCACCCCTCCACTTT. Protein sequence: CAISVAAGQGNDSPLHF.

This chain links TRBV29-1 with TRBJ1-5, with D unresolved. Germline CDR1 is SQVTM and CDR2 is ANQGSEA. The ends were cut back, 7 bases at V and 0 bases at J, with 13 bases in the middle. The CDR3 totals 14 residues. The CDR3 DNA reads TGCAGCGCACAGTTACAAGATAGCAATCAGCCCCAGCATTTT. Its translation is CSAQLQDSNQPQHF.

The chain combines TRBV7-9 with TRBJ2-7, with 9 nucleotides matching TRBD1. V was clipped by 7 bases and J by 2 bases; unmatched bases: 6. Germline V gene data show CDR1 as SEHNR and CDR2 as FQNEAQ (reference sequence). The CDR3 totals 14 residues. The CDR3 DNA follows: TGTGCCAGCATCGCCGGGACAGGGACCTACGAGCAGTACTTC. Amino acids: CASIAGTGTYEQYF.

CDR3: CSASKGAFSNQPQHF. Here the CDR3 DNA reads TGCAGTGCTAGTAAGGGGGCCTTTAGCAATCAGCCCCAGCATTTT. The chain is built from TRBV20-1 and TRBJ1-5; 7 bases map to TRBD1. In germline, CDR1 is DFQATT, CDR2 SNEGSKA (reference sequence). Trimming at V came to 3 bases and at J to 0 bases, leaving 5 bases not matched to a gene. The CDR3 runs 15 residues.

V usage is TRBV15 and J usage is TRBJ1-3, with D possibly TRBD1 on 5 matching bases. Germline CDR1 and CDR2: LNHNV and YYDKDF (reference sequence). V lost 3 bases, J lost 3 bases, and 12 bases lay in between. CDR3 length: 15 amino acids. Here the CDR3 reads CATSSADSVGNTIYF. DNA for the CDR3: TGTGCCACCAGCAGTGCCGACAGTGTTGGAAACACCATATATTTT. Complete variable domain (other parts from reference TRBV15 and TRBJ1-3): DAMVIQNPRYQVTQFGKPVTLSCSQTLNHNVMYWYQQKSSQAPKLLFHYYDKDFNNEADTPDNFQSRRPNTSFCFLDIRSPGLGDTAMYLCATSSADSVGNTIYFGEGSWLTVV.

The count of this clone is one. The J gene is TRBJ2-2, the V gene TRBV28; the D is unclear. The germline V and J ends were trimmed by 6 bases and 1 base, with 9 bases remaining between them. Germline CDR1 and CDR2: MDHEN and SYDVKM. CDR3 length equals 14 residues. The CDR3 is CASRYYRNTGELFF. Here the CDR3 DNA reads TGTGCCAGCAGATATTACAGGAACACCGGGGAGCTGTTTTTT.

The chain is built from TRBV10-2 and TRBJ2-2; TRBD2 is a possible D gene (6 bases). V lost 10 bases and J lost 4, with 25 bases in between. The CDR3 covers 17 residues. The germline gives CDR1 WSHSY, CDR2 SAAADI. The CDR3 reads CAIFVRDPKAGTGELFF. CDR3 bases: TGCGCCATCTTTGTCCGGGACCCAAAAGCGGGCACCGGGGAGCTGTTTTTT.

The V gene is TRBV9, the J gene TRBJ1-2; the D gene is possibly TRBD1 (5 bases). Trimming cost V 0 bases and J 8 bases, with 14 bases left between them. Germline CDR1 SGDLS, CDR2 YYNGEE. The CDR3 is 14 residues long. The CDR3: CASSVAGTSVGYTF. For the CDR3, the DNA is TGTGCCAGCAGCGTAGCCGGGACTTCGGTCGGCTACACCTTC.

V gene TRBV5-1 combines with J gene TRBJ1-2; possible D gene TRBD1, 5 bases. Between the trimmed V and J ends, which lost 0 bases and 3 bases, there was a span of 6 bases. Germline V CDR1 and CDR2: SGHRS, YFSETQ. The length of the CDR3 is 13 residues. CDR3 loop: CASSLAQDYGYTF. The CDR3 nucleotides are TGCGCCAGCAGCTTGGCACAGGACTATGGCTACACCTTC. Full variable domain (rest looked up from reference TRBV5-1 and TRBJ1-2): KAGVTQTPRYLIKTRGQQVTLSCSPISGHRSVSWYQQTPGQGLQFLFEYFSETQRNKGNFPGRFSGRQFSNSRSEMNVSTLELGDSALYLCASSLAQDYGYTFGSGTRLTVV.